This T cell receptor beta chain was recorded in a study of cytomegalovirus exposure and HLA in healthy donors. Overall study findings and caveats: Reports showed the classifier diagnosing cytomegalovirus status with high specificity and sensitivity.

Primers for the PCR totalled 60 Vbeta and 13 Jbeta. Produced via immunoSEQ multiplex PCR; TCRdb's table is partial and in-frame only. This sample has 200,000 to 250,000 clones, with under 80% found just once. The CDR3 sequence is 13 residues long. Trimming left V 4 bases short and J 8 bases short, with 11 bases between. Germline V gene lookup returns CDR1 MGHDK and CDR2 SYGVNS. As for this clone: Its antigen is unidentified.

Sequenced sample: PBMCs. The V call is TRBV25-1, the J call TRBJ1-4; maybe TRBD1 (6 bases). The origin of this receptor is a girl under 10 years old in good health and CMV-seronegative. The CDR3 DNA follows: TGTGCCAGCAGTGCCACAGGGTTGGAAAAACTGTTTTTT. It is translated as CASSATGLEKLFF.